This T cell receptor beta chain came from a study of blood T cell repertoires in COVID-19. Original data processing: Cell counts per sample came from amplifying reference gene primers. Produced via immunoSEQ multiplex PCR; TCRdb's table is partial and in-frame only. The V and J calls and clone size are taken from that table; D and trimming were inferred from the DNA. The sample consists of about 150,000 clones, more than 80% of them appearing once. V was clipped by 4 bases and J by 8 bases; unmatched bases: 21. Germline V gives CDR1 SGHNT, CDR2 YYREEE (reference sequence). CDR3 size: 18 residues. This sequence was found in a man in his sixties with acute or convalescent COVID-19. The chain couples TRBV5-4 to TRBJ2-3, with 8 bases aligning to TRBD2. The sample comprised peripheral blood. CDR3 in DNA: TGTGCCAGCAGCCCCCGTCTCCCGGGGGGGGCCTCAAGGCCTACGCAGTATTTT. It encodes CASSPRLPGGASRPTQYF.